Below, 29 T cell receptor beta chains from the same sample are listed, as sequenced in a study of T cell repertoires in cytomegalovirus infection. TCRdb reprocessed the reads with MiXCR, giving one entry per CDR3 protein. The sample consists of around 240,000 distinct CDR3 sequences, over 20% of them appearing once. The material sequenced was CD8+ T cells from PBMCs. The receptors originated from a human donor in good health (CMV status not recorded). Some clones in this sample may be carry-over from other donors' samples.

In its sample, this clonotype was seen a few times. The CDR3: CASSFRAGDEQFF. CDR3 sequence (DNA): TGTGCCAGCAGCTTCAGGGCGGGGGATGAGCAGTTCTTC. This chain connects TRBV7-6 to TRBJ2-1; 7 bases line up with TRBD2. The CDR3 is 13 residues long. Germline V gene lookup returns CDR1 SGHVS and CDR2 FNYEAQ. V was pared by 3 bases and J by 8 bases, with 4 bases of the junction left unmatched.

This chain links TRBV6-5 with TRBJ1-2; D is unclear. This CDR3 has 14 residues. V was clipped by 5 bases and J by 5 bases, with 15 bases between them. Germline CDR1 and CDR2: MNHEY and SVGAGI. CDR3 residues: CASSLYEGKYGYTF. The CDR3 DNA is TGTGCCAGCAGTCTCTATGAGGGAAAATATGGCTACACCTTC.

This clonotype was counted ten times or more. This chain links TRBV7-8 with TRBJ2-7; weak D call: TRBD1 (5 bases). The CDR3 runs 13 residues. Trimming took 4 bases from V and 5 from J, leaving 12 bases between them. Germline CDR1 is SGHVS and CDR2 is FQNEAQ. For the CDR3, the DNA is TGTGCCAGCAGCTCCCCCGAAGGGGACGAGCAGTACTTC. This encodes CASSSPEGDEQYF.

This clonotype was seen many times. This chain joins TRBV2 and TRBJ2-5; D possibly matches TRBD1 or TRBD2 (6 bases each). The CDR3 extends over 13 amino acids. Germline CDR1 is SNHLY and CDR2 is FYNNEI. V shed 10 bases and J shed 3 bases, with 15 bases lying between them. Here the CDR3 reads CATLLEGEETQYF. As DNA, the CDR3 is TGTGCCACCCTCCTGGAGGGGGAAGAGACCCAGTACTTC.

The chain carries TRBV29-1 and TRBJ1-1; D unclear. Germline CDR1 SQVTM, CDR2 ANQGSEA. The CDR3 loop spans 14 amino acids. Trimming pared 5 bases from V and 1 base from J, leaving 14 bases between. CDR3 nucleotide sequence: TGCAGCGTTCCGACCACCAGGCCGAACACTGAAGCTTTCTTT. As protein: CSVPTTRPNTEAFF. The whole variable domain, filled in from reference TRBV29-1 and TRBJ1-1, reads SAVISQKPSRDICQRGTSLTIQCQVDSQVTMMFWYRQQPGQSLTLIATANQGSEATYESGFVIDKFPISRPNLTFSTLTVSNMSPEDSSIYLCSVPTTRPNTEAFFGQGTRLTVV.

With regard to this clonotype: A much more abundant neighbour one base away suggests this may be a read error. As the CDR3 is not closed by the conserved phenylalanine or tryptophan, this likely results from a read error. The chain is built from TRBV7-9 and TRBJ1-6; D unclear. V lost 5 bases and J lost 9, with 8 bases in between. Looked up from germline, CDR1 is SEHNR and CDR2 is FQNEAQ (reference sequence). This CDR3 region has 12 residues. CDR3 loop: CASSTTGSPLHI. The CDR3 region has the DNA TGTGCCAGCAGCACAACTGGTTCACCCCTCCACATT.

The rearrangement links TRBV12-3 or TRBV12-4 to TRBJ2-2; 9 positions match TRBD1. V was pared by 5 bases and J by 4 bases, with 5 bases of the junction left unmatched. This CDR3 is 15 amino acids long. This CDR3 is CASSQRTGATGELFF. CDR3 nucleotide sequence: TGTGCCAGCAGTCAACGGACAGGGGCCACCGGGGAGCTGTTTTTT.

This clonotype was counted a few times. This sequence joins TRBV14 and TRBJ2-1; D gene uncertain. CDR1 is SGHDN, CDR2 FVKESK, per germline. V shed 5 bases and J shed 8 bases, with 19 bases lying between them. CDR3 length: 15 amino acids. The CDR3 is CASSGFHLQLDEQFF. CDR3 bases: TGTGCCAGCAGCGGGTTCCACCTACAATTGGATGAGCAGTTCTTC. Full variable domain (missing parts from reference TRBV14 and TRBJ2-1): EAGVTQFPSHSVIEKGQTVTLRCDPISGHDNLYWYRRVMGKEIKFLLHFVKESKQDESGMPNNRFLAERTGGTYSTLKVQPAELEDSGVYFCASSGFHLQLDEQFFGPGTRLTVL.

This clonotype has just a few counts. The rearrangement uses TRBV11-3 and TRBJ1-1; TRBD1 is a possible D gene (5 bases). The CDR3 contains 14 residues. Trimming cost V 5 bases and J 1 base, with 11 bases left between them. The germline V gene encodes CDR1 SGHNT and CDR2 YENEEA. The DNA for the CDR3 is TGTGCCAGCAGCCCGGGACGGTCGAACACTGAAGCTTTCTTT. As protein: CASSPGRSNTEAFF.

This clonotype ranks as medium-sized (0.01 to 0.1%). V usage is TRBV7-3 and J usage is TRBJ1-1; D gene unclear. The CDR3 is 13 amino acids. Germline CDR1 SGHTA, CDR2 FQGTGA. Trimming pared 2 bases from V and 1 base from J, leaving 5 bases between. CDR3 DNA sequence: TGTGCCAGCAGCTTAGGATGGAACACTGAAGCTTTCTTT. Amino acid sequence: CASSLGWNTEAFF.

This clonotype showed up just a few times. V and J are TRBV19 and TRBJ2-2, with D possibly matching TRBD2 (6 bases). The CDR3 sequence is 18 residues long. Germline loops: CDR1 LNHDA, CDR2 SQIVND (reference sequence). Trimming took 7 bases from V and 0 from J, leaving 21 bases between them. The CDR3: CASNNAGLRFSNTGELFF. The CDR3 bases are TGTGCCAGTAATAACGCGGGACTCCGATTTTCGAACACCGGGGAGCTGTTTTTT.

This clonotype occurred many times. V and J are TRBV2 and TRBJ2-3; D is uncertain. The CDR3 has 11 residues. The germline V gene has CDR1 SNHLY and CDR2 FYNNEI. Trimming stripped 8 bases from V and 0 bases from J, with 3 bases between. The CDR3 sequence: CASRSTDTQYF. For the CDR3, the DNA is TGTGCCAGCCGGAGCACAGATACGCAGTATTTT.

The rearrangement uses TRBV27 and TRBJ2-3, with D perhaps being TRBD1 or TRBD2 (5 bases each). V lost 8 bases and J lost 4, with 16 bases in between. The CDR3 contains 14 residues. Germline V CDR1 and CDR2: MNHEY, SMNVEV (reference sequence). The CDR3 here is CASGAGTGPDTQYF. CDR3 DNA: TGTGCCAGCGGAGCAGGGACGGGGCCAGATACGCAGTATTTT.

This chain connects TRBV11-2 to TRBJ2-3; TRBD2 is a possible D gene (7 bases). Germline V gene lookup returns CDR1 SGHAT and CDR2 FQNNGV. The CDR3 totals 18 residues. Between the trimmed V and J ends, which lost 2 bases and 6 bases, there was a span of 24 bases. The CDR3 here is CASSLIGFLGGERDTQYF. The CDR3 nucleotides read TGTGCCAGCAGCTTAATTGGGTTCTTAGGGGGGGAGAGGGATACGCAGTATTTT.

This clonotype has at least ten counts. The chain is built from TRBV10-2 and TRBJ2-7; D not certain. Germline assignment: CDR1 WSHSY and CDR2 SAAADI. The CDR3 is 14 residues long. V was trimmed by 3 bases and J by 0 bases, leaving 9 bases between them. This CDR3 reads CASSDWLGSYEQYF. CDR3 in DNA: TGCGCCAGCAGTGATTGGCTAGGCTCCTACGAGCAGTACTTC.

This rearrangement joins TRBV10-3 to TRBJ2-5; D uncertain. CDR1 is ENHRY, CDR2 SYGVKD, per germline. This CDR3 contains 15 residues. Trimming removed 3 bases from V and 3 bases from J, with 14 bases in between. The CDR3 bases are TGTGCCATCAGTGATCCCCAAAAAGGAGAAGAGACCCAGTACTTC. This sequence encodes CAISDPQKGEETQYF.

The chain couples TRBV29-1 to TRBJ2-5, with D maybe TRBD1 (6 bases). Germline loops: CDR1 SQVTM, CDR2 ANQGSEA. V lost 1 base and J 5 bases, leaving 14 bases between the germline ends. The CDR3 contains 14 residues. CDR3 nucleotides: TGCAGCGTTGAAGGTTGGGGGCCACACGAGACCCAGTACTTC. It translates to CSVEGWGPHETQYF.

This clonotype turned up a few times. The chain is built from TRBV5-6 and TRBJ2-3; 7 nucleotides match TRBD2. The CDR3 spans 14 residues. V trimming: 4 bases; J trimming: 5 bases; junction bases outside the gene matches: 7. The germline gives CDR1 SGHDT, CDR2 YYEEEE. DNA for the CDR3: TGTGCCAGCAGCGCGGGGGATCACGTAGATACGCAGTATTTT. Protein product: CASSAGDHVDTQYF.

DNA for the CDR3: TGTGCCAGCAGTCAGGTGGTGAACAATGAGCAGTTCTTC. Translating it yields CASSQVVNNEQFF. The V and J genes are TRBV6-2 or TRBV6-3 and TRBJ2-1; D gene unclear. This CDR3 is built from 13 residues. Germline V gene data show CDR1 as MNHEY and CDR2 as SVGEGT. Trimming stripped 5 bases from V and 5 bases from J, with 10 bases between.

This clonotype has at least ten counts. The chain employs TRBV18 and TRBJ1-1, with D maybe TRBD1 (5 bases). CDR1 is KGHSH, CDR2 LQKENI, per germline. The V end was cut by 4 bases, the J end by 6 bases, with 9 bases between. The CDR3 totals 12 residues. CDR3 DNA: TGTGCCAGCTCACTGTGGGGGGCTGAAGCTTTCTTT. Its translation: CASSLWGAEAFF.

The chain has TRBV30 and TRBJ1-1, with D unclear. There are 13 residues in the CDR3. Deletions cut 8 bases from V and 5 bases from J, with 18 bases between. Per the germline V gene, CDR1 is GTSNPN and CDR2 is SVGIG (reference sequence). This chain's CDR3 is CAHNGPAVTEAFF. The CDR3 bases are TGTGCCCACAACGGACCGGCTGTAACTGAAGCTTTCTTT. The entire variable domain, with the rest obtained from reference TRBV30 and TRBJ1-1, is as follows: SQTIHQWPATLVQPVGSPLSLECTVEGTSNPNLYWYRQAAGRGLQLLFYSVGIGQISSEVPQNLSASRPQDRQFILSSKKLLLSDSGFYLCAHNGPAVTEAFFGQGTRLTVV.

V is TRBV10-3 and J is TRBJ2-5, with 7 bases that match TRBD2. V shed 7 bases, J shed 5 bases, and the junction held 13 bases outside the gene matches. This CDR3 has 15 residues. The germline gives CDR1 ENHRY, CDR2 SYGVKD. CDR3 in amino acids: CAIKSGDHRGETQYF. The CDR3 DNA reads as TGTGCCATCAAAAGCGGGGATCACCGGGGTGAGACCCAGTACTTC.

In its sample, this clonotype was seen a few times. The genes are TRBV7-4 and TRBJ1-1; 7 nucleotides match TRBD1. V was pared by 1 base and J by 7 bases, with 3 bases of the junction left unmatched. There are 13 residues in the CDR3. Germline CDR1 is SGHVT and CDR2 is SQSDAQ. The CDR3 protein is CASSLVGTDEAFF. The CDR3 coding sequence is TGTGCCAGCAGCTTAGTCGGGACAGATGAAGCTTTCTTT.

This clonotype was recorded at least ten times. This sequence joins TRBV7-6 and TRBJ1-1, with 9 bases lining up with TRBD1. The CDR3 consists of 16 residues. J lost 9 bases, V lost 4 bases, and 15 bases had no gene match. CDR1 SGHVS and CDR2 FNYEAQ come from the germline V gene. CDR3 DNA: TGTGCCAGCAGCTCCGACCCTTCCTGGGACAGGGAACAAGCTTTCTTT. Translation: CASSSDPSWDREQAFF.

This clonotype has just a few counts. The chain carries TRBV11-2 and TRBJ2-1; D ambiguous. Germline V gene lookup returns CDR1 SGHAT and CDR2 FQNNGV. Trimming left V 4 bases short and J 3 bases short, with 13 bases between. The CDR3 sequence is 15 residues long. The CDR3 sequence: CASSSPGRDYNEQFF. CDR3 bases: TGTGCCAGCAGCTCCCCCGGGCGAGACTACAATGAGCAGTTCTTC.

This chain links TRBV29-1 with TRBJ2-7; 10 bases fit TRBD1. After removal of 2 bases from V and 0 bases from J, the junction contained 7 bases not matched to a gene. The CDR3 extends over 16 amino acids. From germline, CDR1 is SQVTM and CDR2 ANQGSEA. CDR3 nucleotide sequence: TGCAGCGTTGAAATTTGGGACAGGGGTTACTCCTACGAGCAGTACTTC. It encodes CSVEIWDRGYSYEQYF.

This clonotype has at least ten counts. The rearrangement uses TRBV7-2 and TRBJ2-7; D gene uncertain. The V and J ends lost 1 base and 3 bases respectively, with 7 bases between them. The CDR3 loop spans 13 amino acids. CDR1 is SGHTA, CDR2 FQGNSA, per germline. The CDR3 here is CASSLGRIYEQYF. CDR3 coding DNA: TGTGCCAGCAGCTTAGGTCGGATCTACGAGCAGTACTTC.

This clonotype came up a few times. The chain combines TRBV29-1 with TRBJ2-7; perhaps D is TRBD1 or TRBD2 (5 bases each). Germline lookup yields CDR1 SQVTM and CDR2 ANQGSEA. The CDR3 covers 14 residues. The ends were cut back, 3 bases at V and 2 bases at J, with 14 bases in the middle. The chain's CDR3 is CSVESGRGAYEQYF. CDR3 bases: TGCAGCGTTGAGAGTGGGAGAGGGGCCTACGAGCAGTACTTC.

The chain has TRBV20-1 and TRBJ1-5; the match to TRBD1 covers 7 bases. The J segment lost 6 bases and the V segment lost 4 bases, leaving 6 bases of the junction unmatched. This CDR3 spans 13 amino acids. The germline V gene encodes CDR1 DFQATT and CDR2 SNEGSKA (reference sequence). CDR3 sequence: CSATTTGSQPQHF. CDR3 in DNA: TGCAGTGCTACGACGACAGGGAGTCAGCCCCAGCATTTT.